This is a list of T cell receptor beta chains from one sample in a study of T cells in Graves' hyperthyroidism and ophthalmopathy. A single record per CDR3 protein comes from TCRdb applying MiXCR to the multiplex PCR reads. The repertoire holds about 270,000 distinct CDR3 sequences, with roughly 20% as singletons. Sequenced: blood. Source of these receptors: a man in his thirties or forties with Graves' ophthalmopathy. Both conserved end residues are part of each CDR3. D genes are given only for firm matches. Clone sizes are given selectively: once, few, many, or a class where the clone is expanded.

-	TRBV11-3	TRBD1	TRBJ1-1	TGTGCCAGCAGGGGACAGGGGGAAGAGAACACTGAAGCTTTCTTT	CASRGQGEENTEAFF
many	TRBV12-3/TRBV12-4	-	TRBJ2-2	TGTGCCAGCAGTTTGAGTCTAGCGAGAACCGGGGAGCTGTTTTTT	CASSLSLARTGELFF
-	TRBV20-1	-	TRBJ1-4	TGCAGTGGGTGGGCAGGGCCTAATGAAAAACTGTTTTTT	CSGWAGPNEKLFF
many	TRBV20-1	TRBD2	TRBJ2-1	TGCAGCACCACTAGCGGGAGGTCCTACAATGAGCAGTTCTTC	CSTTSGRSYNEQFF
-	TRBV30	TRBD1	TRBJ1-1	TGTGCCTGGAGTCTCCGGACAGGCGGGAACACTGAAGCTTTCTTT	CAWSLRTGGNTEAFF
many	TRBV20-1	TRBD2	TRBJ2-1	TGCAGTGCTAGACTAGCGGGAGGGCGGGGCTCCTACAATGAGCAGTTCTTC	CSARLAGGRGSYNEQFF
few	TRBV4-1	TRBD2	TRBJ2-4	TGCGCCAGCAGCCACCCTGGGGGGGTGTCAAGGGACATTCAGTACTTC	CASSHPGGVSRDIQYF
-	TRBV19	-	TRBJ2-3	TGTGCCAGTAGTATAACCCAGGGAACGCAGTATTTT	CASSITQGTQYF
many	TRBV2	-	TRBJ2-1	TGTGCCAGCAGGAGGGGGGCCTACAATGAGCAGTTCTTC	CASRRGAYNEQFF
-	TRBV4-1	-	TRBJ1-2	TGCGCCAGCAGCCAAGATACCGGACACCAATCCTATGGCTACACCTTC	CASSQDTGHQSYGYTF
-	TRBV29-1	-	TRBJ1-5	TGCAGCGTTGCAGGGGCCAGGGGCAATCAGCCCCAGCATTTT	CSVAGARGNQPQHF
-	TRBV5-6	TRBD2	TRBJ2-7	TGTGCCAGCAGCCGGACTAGCGGGGTCCCCTACGAGCAGTACTTC	CASSRTSGVPYEQYF
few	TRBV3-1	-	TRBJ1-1	TGTGCCAGCCAAACTCGGGGCACTGAAGCTTTCTTT	CASQTRGTEAFF
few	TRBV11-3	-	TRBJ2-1	TGTGCCAGCAGCTTAACCCTAGCGCTATACAATGAGCAGTTCTTC	CASSLTLALYNEQFF
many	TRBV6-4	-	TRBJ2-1	TGTGCCAGCAGTTTGGAAAGGGCGGGGGAGCAGTTCTTC	CASSLERAGEQFF
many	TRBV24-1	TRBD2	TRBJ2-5	TGTGCCACCAGTGACCCCGCCGGGACTAGCGGGAGTATAGAGACCCAGTACTTC	CATSDPAGTSGSIETQYF
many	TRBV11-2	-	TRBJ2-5	TGTGCCAGCAGCTTAGTGGGGAGCGGCCGAGAAGAGACCCAGTACTTC	CASSLVGSGREETQYF
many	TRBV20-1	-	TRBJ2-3	TGCAGTGCTAGTCACTCATTCAAAGATACGCAGTATTTT	CSASHSFKDTQYF
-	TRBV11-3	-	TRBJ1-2	TGTGCCAGCAGCTTAGATCCGGGTAACTATGGCTACACCTTC	CASSLDPGNYGYTF
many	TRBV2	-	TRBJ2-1	TGTGCCAGCCTGGCCGGCTACGAGCAGTTCTTC	CASLAGYEQFF
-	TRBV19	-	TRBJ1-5	TGTGCCAGTAGTATAGTACAGGGTGATCAGCCCCAGCATTTT	CASSIVQGDQPQHF
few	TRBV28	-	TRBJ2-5	TGTGCCAGCAGTTTAGGGCTCGGGAGACAAGAGACCCAGTACTTC	CASSLGLGRQETQYF
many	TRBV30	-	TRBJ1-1	TGTGCCTGGAGTGTACCAGGAGGGAGGGGGATGACAGCTTTCTTT	CAWSVPGGRGMTAFF
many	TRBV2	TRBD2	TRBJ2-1	TGTGCCAGCAGTCCGCCTGCGGGAGAGGGCTACAATGAGCAGTTCTTC	CASSPPAGEGYNEQFF
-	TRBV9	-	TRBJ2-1	TGTGCCAGCAGCGGGGCCCCCTACAATGAGCAGTTCTTC	CASSGAPYNEQFF
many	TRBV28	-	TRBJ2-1	TGTGCCAGCAGTTTACTCGTCGGGATGGTGGGCCTCAATGAGCAGTTCTTC	CASSLLVGMVGLNEQFF
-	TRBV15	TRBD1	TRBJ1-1	TGTGCCACCAGCAGGGACAGGATGAACACTGAAGCTTTCTTT	CATSRDRMNTEAFF
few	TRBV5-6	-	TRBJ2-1	TGTGCCAGCAGCTTGGGGGTGGGAGGAAATGAGCAGTTCTTC	CASSLGVGGNEQFF
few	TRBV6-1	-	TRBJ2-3	TGTGCCAGCAGTGAAGGGGGGGGGCGAGATACGCAGTATTTT	CASSEGGGRDTQYF
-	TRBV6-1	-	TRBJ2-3	TGTGCCAGCAGAATCCAAGTGTCGGTTACTAGCACAGATACGCAGTATTTT	CASRIQVSVTSTDTQYF
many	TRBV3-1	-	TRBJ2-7	TGTGCCAGCAGCCGTTCAGGGGAAACCTACGAGCAGTACTTC	CASSRSGETYEQYF
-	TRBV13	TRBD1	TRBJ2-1	TGTGCCAGCAGCTCCCGGGGACAGGGTTACAATGAGCAGTTCTTC	CASSSRGQGYNEQFF
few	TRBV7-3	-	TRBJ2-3	TGTGCCAGCAGCTCGTATCTGCGGGACCGACCGGATACGCAGTATTTT	CASSSYLRDRPDTQYF
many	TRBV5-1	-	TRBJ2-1	TGCGCCAGCAGCTTTGGAGGACAGAACAATGAGCAGTTCTTC	CASSFGGQNNEQFF
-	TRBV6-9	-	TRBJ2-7	TGTGCCAGCAGTTACTTAGATGTCGGGCCGATCTACGAGCAGTACTTC	CASSYLDVGPIYEQYF
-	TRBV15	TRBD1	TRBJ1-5	TGTGCCACCAGCGTCGGGACAGACATTAGCAATCAGCCCCAGCATTTT	CATSVGTDISNQPQHF
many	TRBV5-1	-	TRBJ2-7	TGCGCCAGCAGCTTGAGGGTCGGAACCTACGAGCAGTACTTC	CASSLRVGTYEQYF